The T cell receptor beta chain under discussion was sequenced for a study of T-cell memory formation after mild COVID-19 (dated by TCRdb to the early 2020s). Broadly, across the study: TCR sequence clusters from the two donors were largely donor specific. In two donors, T-cell clones that expanded and contracted after mild COVID-19 were followed by sequencing TCRalpha and TCRbeta repertoires longitudinally. Two young, previously healthy adult volunteers made up the cohort, one male and one female.

The sample was run on an Illumina NovaSeq 6000. cDNA libraries for TCRalpha and TCRbeta were prepared by 5'RACE using constant-segment primers, with sample barcodes and unique molecular identifiers added. Trizol reagent was used to extract RNA from every sample. Library amplification was performed in two PCR steps, and a second sample barcode and Illumina TruSeq adapters were introduced in the second step. The libraries were sequenced on an Illumina NovaSeq using 2 x 150 bp paired-end reads. The original pipeline was this. Reads were demultiplexed and collapsed into UMI-guided consensus sequences with migec v1.2.7. Using mixcr v2.1.11, UMI consensuses were aligned to TRA and TRB V and J templates and then assembled into clonotypes. Expanded or contracted clonotypes were those called significant by both edgeR and NoisET, with noise models trained on biological replicates. For edgeR calls, a false discovery rate-adjusted p below 0.01 and a log2 fold-change threshold of 1 were applied. As an exploratory analysis of dynamics, max-normalized trajectories of the 1000 most abundant clonotypes were examined by PCA with hierarchical clustering. Separately sequenced CD4+ and CD8+ repertoires were used to assign the CD4 or CD8 phenotype of responding clones. Through fastp at Q25 and MiXCR, TCRdb rebuilt clones from the public reads, retaining in-frame beta chains. Rows matching on CDR3 protein sequence are summarized as one entry with the most common DNA and genes. V and J calls and clone size were set by TCRdb, not the authors. This sample comprises 400,000 or so distinct CDR3 sequences, roughly 20% of them detected only once. The biggest ten clones account for approximately 8.4% of the sample.

Ficoll-Paque density gradient centrifugation was used to isolate PBMCs. Trimmed from V: 3 bases; trimmed from J: 7 bases; junction bases lacking a gene match: 3. Including cysteine and phenylalanine, the CDR3 has 14 amino acids. Only the CDR3 portion is preserved as DNA: 42 bases, with reading frame beginning at the first base. The germline V gene provides CDR1 KGHSH and CDR2 LQKENI. Study-wide conclusions, independent of this receptor: Contracting CD4+ clones were located mainly in the CM and EM memory subsets, whereas CD8+ clones were found to be enriched in EMRA. The study included only two mild cases, and larger cohorts that include severe cases with pre-infection samples were judged to be necessary. Some responding clones were detected in pre-infection memory, which suggested that pre-existing cross-reactive memory T cells had joined the SARS-CoV-2 response. Balanced CD4/CD8 phenotypes were observed for clones contracting from day 15 to 85, whereas a bias towards CD4+ was observed for a second wave of clones expanding from day 15 to 37. Whether the second-wave clones peaking on day 37 were SARS-CoV-2 specific was not confirmed.

This clonotype was recorded a few times. There is no known antigen for this receptor. Per-nucleotide qualities are absent, and no much larger clonotype sits a single base away. This clonotype originated in an adult woman who had mild COVID-19 (a few samples of this study predate the infection). The sample titles of this study are shuffled in the database, so cell type and time point are left out; the donor was told from shared clones. The chain uses TRBV18 and TRBJ1-5; TRBD1 agrees with 10 junctional bases. The material sequenced was PBMCs or a T cell subset sorted from them (not recorded which). Here the CDR3 is given as CASSPGTGEQPQHF. In nucleotides, the sequence is TGTGCCAGCTCACCCGGGACAGGGGAGCAGCCCCAGCATTTT.